The clone carrying this T cell receptor (beta chain) was counted a few times. This sample was included in a study of response to subunit inactivated influenza vaccine. V was pared by 4 bases and J by 1 base, with 7 bases between. This CDR3 is 13 amino acids long. Per germline, CDR1 MNHNS and CDR2 SASEGT. Each CDR3 protein is one row after TCRdb ran MiXCR on the RT-PCR reads. The sample lists hundreds of thousands of distinct CDR3 sequences; 15% to 20% were seen once. This chain links TRBV6-1 with TRBJ1-1; no clear D. Sequencing used PBMCs from blood, obtained around 5 days after vaccination. The clonotype comes from a man aged 50 to 60 who received an inactivated influenza vaccine. CDR3 nucleotide sequence: TGTGCCAGCAGTGGAAAACCGAACACTGAAGCTTTCTTT. This translates into CASSGKPNTEAFF.